This T cell receptor (beta chain) was sequenced during a study of CD8 T cells in ankylosing spondylitis. In this sample, this clonotype turned up a few times. Its specificity is unknown. Study-wide results and caveats: A subset of motif variants has previously been described in the synovial fluid and blood of reactive arthritis. Seven to nine highly homologous variants made up a TCR beta motif, and this motif appeared characteristic of ankylosing spondylitis blood.

This CDR3 comprises 13 residues. The V gene's germline CDR1 is ENHRY and CDR2 SYGVKD. V lost 0 bases and J lost 6, with 8 bases in between. It was by quantitative 5'-RACE with molecular barcodes that TCR beta libraries were made. TCRdb analysed the 5' RACE reads with MiXCR anew, one entry per CDR3 protein. Altogether fewer than 650,000 distinct CDR3 sequences are present, about 12% being singletons, with the ten largest covering approximately 6.3%. Sequenced: blood, either unsorted or a sorted T cell fraction (not recorded which). This sequence originates from a male donor with ankylosing spondylitis. The chain uses TRBV10-3 and TRBJ1-1; D gene ambiguous. The CDR3 bases are TGTGCCATCAGTGAGTCGTCTAACGCTGAAGCTTTCTTT. Encoded protein: CAISESSNAEAFF.